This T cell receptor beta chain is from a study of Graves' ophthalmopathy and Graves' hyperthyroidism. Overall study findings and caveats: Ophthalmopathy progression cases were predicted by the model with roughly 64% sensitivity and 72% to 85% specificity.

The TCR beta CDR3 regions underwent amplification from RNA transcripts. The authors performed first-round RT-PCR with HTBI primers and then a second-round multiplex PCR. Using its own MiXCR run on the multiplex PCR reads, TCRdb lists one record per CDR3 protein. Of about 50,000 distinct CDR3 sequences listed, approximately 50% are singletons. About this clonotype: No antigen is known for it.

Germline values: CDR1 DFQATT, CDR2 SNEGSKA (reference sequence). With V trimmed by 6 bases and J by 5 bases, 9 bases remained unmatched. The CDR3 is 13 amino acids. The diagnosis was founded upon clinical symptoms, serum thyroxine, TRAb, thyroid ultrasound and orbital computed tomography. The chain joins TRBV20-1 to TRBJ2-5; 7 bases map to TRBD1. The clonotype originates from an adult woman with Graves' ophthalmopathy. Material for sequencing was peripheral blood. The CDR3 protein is CSASQGESETQYF. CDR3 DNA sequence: TGCAGTGCCTCCCAGGGGGAGTCGGAGACCCAGTACTTC.